Each of the 32 T cell receptor beta chains below was sequenced from the same sample in a study of STAT3 mutations in large granular lymphocyte leukemia. Study results and caveats: At least one immunodominant TCR beta clonotype appeared in every T-cell large granular lymphocyte leukemia patient.

Antigen specificity for these receptors is unknown. This table comes from immunoSEQ multiplex PCR, and its TCRdb copy is limited to in-frame clones, with some not included. Found here are roughly 25,000 clones, less than 95% of them singletons; the top ten hold approximately 6%. Sequences were obtained from peripheral blood mononuclear cells. The receptor set was obtained from a middle-aged man with T-cell large granular lymphocyte leukemia. Some clones in this sample may be carry-over from other donors' samples.

V and J are TRBV29-1 and TRBJ2-7; D call uncertain. Trimming removed 6 bases from V and 6 bases from J, with 12 bases in between. Germline-derived CDR1 and CDR2 are SQVTM and ANQGSEA. The CDR3 spans 11 residues. CDR3 DNA sequence: TGCAGCGTCGCTAGGTCTGGCGAGCAGTACTTC. Its translation: CSVARSGEQYF.

This chain links TRBV18 with TRBJ2-2; D gene unclear. Germline loops: CDR1 KGHSH, CDR2 LQKENI. Trimming took off 0 bases at V and 1 base at J, with 0 bases between the two ends. The CDR3 has 13 amino acids. The CDR3 region has the DNA TGTGCCAGCTCACCACCGAACACCGGGGAGCTGTTTTTT. This translates into CASSPPNTGELFF.

This clone showed up just once. The J gene is TRBJ2-1, the V gene TRBV5-1; D gene uncertain. The CDR3 loop spans 11 amino acids. Trimming took off 6 bases at V and 6 bases at J, with 7 bases between the two ends. Germline loops: CDR1 SGHRS, CDR2 YFSETQ. In nucleotides, the CDR3 is TGCGCCAGCACCACGAGCAATGAGCAGTTCTTC. Its translation is CASTTSNEQFF.

V is TRBV28 and J is TRBJ1-6; possibly TRBD1 for D (6 bases). The germline CDR1 and CDR2 sequences are MDHEN and SYDVKM. V dropped 4 bases and J dropped 6 bases, with 10 bases sitting between them. This CDR3 spans 14 amino acids. The CDR3, as DNA: TGTGCCAGCAGTTCAGCAGGGGTTAATTCACCCCTCCACTTT. It yields the protein CASSSAGVNSPLHF. Complete variable domain (other parts from reference TRBV28 and TRBJ1-6): DVKVTQSSRYLVKRTGEKVFLECVQDMDHENMFWYRQDPGLGLRLIYFSYDVKMKEKGDIPEGYSVSREKKERFSLILESASTNQTSMYLCASSSAGVNSPLHFGNGTRLTVT.

The V gene is TRBV28, the J gene TRBJ1-4; no definite D call. V lost 6 bases to trimming and J lost 8 bases, with 10 bases between them. The length of the CDR3 is 12 residues. Germline CDR1 MDHEN, CDR2 SYDVKM. The DNA of the CDR3 is TGTGCCAGCAGGACTCCATCGGAAAAACTGTTTTTT. This codes for CASRTPSEKLFF. Variable domain in full (rest from reference TRBV28 and TRBJ1-4): DVKVTQSSRYLVKRTGEKVFLECVQDMDHENMFWYRQDPGLGLRLIYFSYDVKMKEKGDIPEGYSVSREKKERFSLILESASTNQTSMYLCASRTPSEKLFFGSGTQLSVL.

The chain uses TRBV10-3 and TRBJ2-2; no definite D call. Germline V gene lookup returns CDR1 ENHRY and CDR2 SYGVKD. CDR3 size: 15 residues. V was pared by 0 bases and J by 5 bases, with 10 bases between. CDR3 sequence reads: CAISESTVPTGELFF. The CDR3 DNA is TGTGCCATCAGTGAGTCGACGGTTCCTACCGGGGAGCTGTTTTTT.

In its sample, this clone was seen once. Since no conserved phenylalanine or tryptophan closes the CDR3, a read error is the likely cause. This chain links TRBV4-1 with TRBJ1-6; no clear D gene. This CDR3 is built from 16 residues. Trimming left V 0 bases short and J 4 bases short, with 10 bases between. The germline CDR1 and CDR2 sequences are MGHRA and YSYEKL. The CDR3 region is CASSQDRAAYNSPLHL. CDR3 sequence (DNA): TGCGCCAGCAGCCAAGATAGGGCAGCTTATAATTCACCCCTCCACCTT.

This chain joins TRBV5-6 and TRBJ2-3, with 7 positions matching TRBD2. The CDR3 loop spans 17 amino acids. V shed 5 bases and J 3 bases; nucleotides not matched to a gene: 15. Germline loops: CDR1 SGHDT, CDR2 YYEEEE. CDR3 nucleotide sequence: TGTGCCAGCAGTCCCCTGCCGGGGGGTTCGAGGACAGATACGCAGTATTTT. Its translation: CASSPLPGGSRTDTQYF.

The chain joins TRBV5-4 to TRBJ1-2; no firm D call. The CDR3 spans 15 residues. V was cut by 0 bases and J by 8 bases, with 17 bases left in between. Germline V CDR1 and CDR2: SGHNT, YYREEE (reference sequence). The CDR3 DNA reads as TGTGCCAGCAGCTTGGCTCAGTCTTCTTTTGTGGGCTACACCTTC. Translating gives CASSLAQSSFVGYTF.

The rearrangement links TRBV6-6 to TRBJ1-6, with D perhaps matching TRBD1 (6 bases). Trimming stripped 2 bases from V and 8 bases from J, with 10 bases between. Germline V gene data show CDR1 as MNHNY and CDR2 as SVGAGI (reference sequence). This CDR3 has 14 amino acids. This CDR3 reads CASSYGGRDSPLHF. DNA for the CDR3: TGTGCCAGCAGTTACGGGGGCAGGGATTCACCCCTCCACTTT.

The V and J genes are TRBV7-2 and TRBJ2-2; possibly TRBD2 for D (5 bases). The V end lost 3 bases, the J end lost 5 bases, and 7 bases lay between the germline ends. The germline gives CDR1 SGHTA, CDR2 FQGNSA. CDR3 length: 13 amino acids. The CDR3 reads CASSFGETGELFF. The DNA for the CDR3 is TGTGCCAGCAGCTTCGGGGAAACCGGGGAGCTGTTTTTT.

The rearrangement joins TRBV5-1 to TRBJ1-2; 7 bases match TRBD1. The CDR3 length is 12 residues. V was pared by 0 bases and J by 14 bases, with 7 bases of the junction left unmatched. Germline V gene lookup returns CDR1 SGHRS and CDR2 YFSETQ. The DNA of the CDR3 is TGCGCCAGCAGCTTGGGACAGGGAGGTAATACCTTC. This codes for CASSLGQGGNTF. Based on the CDR3 plus reference TRBV5-1 and TRBJ1-2, the full variable domain is KAGVTQTPRYLIKTRGQQVTLSCSPISGHRSVSWYQQTPGQGLQFLFEYFSETQRNKGNFPGRFSGRQFSNSRSEMNVSTLELGDSALYLCASSLGQGGNTFGSGTRLTVV.

This clone was detected only once. The chain couples TRBV11-3 to TRBJ2-1; possible D gene TRBD2, 7 bases. CDR1 is SGHNT, CDR2 YENEEA, per germline. Trimming pared 3 bases from V and 7 bases from J, leaving 25 bases between. CDR3 length: 18 amino acids. CDR3 DNA: TGTGCCAGCAGCTTGGGGCAGGGGAAGGGAGTAGCGGGTAATGAGCAGTTCTTC. Translating it yields CASSLGQGKGVAGNEQFF.

The chain links TRBV14 to TRBJ2-1, with D possibly being TRBD1 or TRBD2 (5 bases each). V lost 4 bases to trimming and J lost 7 bases, with 11 bases between them. The CDR3 is 13 amino acids. Germline V lookup: CDR1 SGHDN, CDR2 FVKESK. The CDR3 sequence is CASSPLGANEQFF. DNA for the CDR3: TGTGCCAGCAGCCCCCTCGGGGCTAATGAGCAGTTCTTC. Supplemented by reference TRBV14 and TRBJ2-1, the full variable domain reads EAGVTQFPSHSVIEKGQTVTLRCDPISGHDNLYWYRRVMGKEIKFLLHFVKESKQDESGMPNNRFLAERTGGTYSTLKVQPAELEDSGVYFCASSPLGANEQFFGPGTRLTVL.

The gene calls are TRBV4-1 and TRBJ2-7; D is ambiguous. Germline-derived CDR1 and CDR2 are MGHRA and YSYEKL. CDR3 length equals 15 residues. V gave up 4 bases and J gave up 5 bases, with 18 bases separating them. CDR3 DNA: TGCGCCAGCAGCCTAGTAAGTGACTCGATCGACGAGCAGTACTTC. Translating gives CASSLVSDSIDEQYF.

This sequence joins TRBV10-2 and TRBJ1-5, with 11 positions matching TRBD1. The CDR3 is 18 amino acids. V dropped 0 bases and J dropped 4; count of bases not matched to a gene: 8. Germline V gives CDR1 WSHSY, CDR2 SAAADI. This CDR3 reads CASSESGTGGSRNQPQHF. DNA of the CDR3: TGCGCCAGCAGTGAGTCGGGGACAGGGGGAAGTAGAAATCAGCCCCAGCATTTT.

The rearrangement links TRBV29-1 to TRBJ2-3, with 10 bases identical to TRBD2. There are 15 residues in the CDR3. In germline, CDR1 is SQVTM, CDR2 ANQGSEA. Trimming cost V 0 bases and J 9 bases; bases outside gene matches: 9. CDR3 amino acids: CSVEDRGLAGETQYF. The CDR3 DNA is TGCAGCGTTGAAGATCGAGGCCTAGCGGGGGAAACGCAGTATTTT.

The rearrangement joins TRBV7-8 to TRBJ2-5; 11 nucleotides line up with TRBD1. Germline V gives CDR1 SGHVS, CDR2 FQNEAQ. The CDR3 is made up of 15 amino acids. The ends lost 0 bases at V and 4 bases at J; junction bases unmatched: 1. The DNA of the CDR3 is TGTGCCAGCAGCTTAGCCGGGACAGGGGGAGAGACCCAGTACTTC. Translation gives CASSLAGTGGETQYF.

V and J are TRBV6-1 and TRBJ2-7, with TRBD1 identical over 8 bases. The J segment lost 3 bases and the V segment lost 4 bases, leaving 8 bases of the junction unmatched. CDR1 is MNHNS, CDR2 SASEGT, per germline. CDR3 size: 15 residues. Here the CDR3 reads CASSVGWDRRYEQYF. The CDR3 DNA is TGTGCCAGCAGTGTCGGGTGGGACAGGCGCTACGAGCAGTACTTC.

J is TRBJ1-1 and V is TRBV7-9, with 9 nucleotides matching TRBD1. Germline V gives CDR1 SEHNR, CDR2 FQNEAQ (reference sequence). Trimming cost V 7 bases and J 6 bases; bases outside gene matches: 6. The CDR3 covers 13 residues. CDR3 coding DNA: TGTGCCAGCACCCCCGGACAGGGGCCTGAAGCTTTCTTT. Translated: CASTPGQGPEAFF.

In this sample, this clone turned up once. This rearrangement joins TRBV7-9 to TRBJ1-5; D is perhaps TRBD1 (6 bases). CDR3 length: 16 amino acids. CDR1 is SEHNR and CDR2 is FQNEAQ in the germline V gene (reference sequence). Between the trimmed V and J ends, which lost 5 bases and 4 bases, there was a span of 18 bases. CDR3 bases: TGTGCCAGCAGCCCCGTTTGGGGGGACAATAATCAGCCCCAGCATTTT. Protein product: CASSPVWGDNNQPQHF. Full variable domain (rest looked up from reference TRBV7-9 and TRBJ1-5): DTGVSQNPRHKITKRGQNVTFRCDPISEHNRLYWYRQTLGQGPEFLTYFQNEAQLEKSRLLSDRFSAERPKGSFSTLEIQRTEQGDSAMYLCASSPVWGDNNQPQHFGDGTRLSIL.

This clone showed up just a few times. This chain connects TRBV27 to TRBJ2-7; D remains ambiguous. Trimming removed 1 base at V and 0 bases at J, with 7 bases between. The CDR3 extends over 14 amino acids. Germline lookup yields CDR1 MNHEY and CDR2 SMNVEV (reference sequence). For the CDR3, the DNA is TGTGCCAGCAGTTTATTTGGGGTCTCCTACGAGCAGTACTTC. This sequence encodes CASSLFGVSYEQYF.

The chain joins TRBV7-9 to TRBJ2-7, with TRBD1 matching 7 bases. This CDR3 has 14 amino acids. From germline, CDR1 is SEHNR and CDR2 FQNEAQ (reference sequence). With 3 bases clipped from V and 6 bases from J, the junction kept 8 bases outside the gene matches. CDR3 nucleotides: TGTGCCAGCAGCTTGACAGGGCAATTATCCGAGCAGTACTTC. This sequence encodes CASSLTGQLSEQYF.

The V gene is TRBV29-1, the J gene TRBJ1-2; 8 bases align to TRBD1. Germline V CDR1 and CDR2: SQVTM, ANQGSEA. CDR3 length equals 14 residues. V shed 7 bases and J 10 bases; nucleotides not matched to a gene: 17. The CDR3 region is CSASPGQGRPLYTF. The CDR3 DNA sequence: TGCAGCGCTTCCCCCGGACAGGGTCGACCCCTCTACACCTTC.

The rearrangement links TRBV12-5 to TRBJ1-5, with TRBD1 identical over 11 bases. The junction had 3 bases not matched to a gene; V was cut back by 6 bases and J by 2 bases. The CDR3 covers 15 residues. From germline, CDR1 is LGHNT and CDR2 FRNRAP. This chain's CDR3 is CASGPGQGGNQPQHF. The CDR3 region has the DNA TGTGCTAGTGGACCGGGACAGGGGGGCAATCAGCCCCAGCATTTT.

The chain recombines TRBV6-5 with TRBJ2-6; D not certain. Germline CDR1 is MNHEY and CDR2 is SVGAGI. The CDR3 totals 16 residues. Trimming took 4 bases from V and 0 from J, leaving 10 bases between them. CDR3 nucleotides: TGTGCCAGCAGTTCTACATTCCCCTCTGGGGCCAACGTCCTGACTTTC. This encodes CASSSTFPSGANVLTF.

The rearrangement links TRBV9 to TRBJ2-7; TRBD1 might be the D (6 bases). Germline values: CDR1 SGDLS, CDR2 YYNGEE. Trimming took off 4 bases at V and 0 bases at J, with 11 bases between the two ends. CDR3 length: 14 residues. In nucleotides, the CDR3 is TGTGCCAGCAGCCCCGGACAGTACTCCTACGAGCAGTACTTC. Its protein is CASSPGQYSYEQYF.

This clone was detected only once. The chain carries TRBV14 and TRBJ1-6; 7 bases match TRBD1. Germline CDR1 and CDR2: SGHDN and FVKESK. The CDR3 runs to 15 residues. The trim removed 0 bases at V and 7 bases at J, leaving 3 bases unmatched. CDR3 region: CASSQDWTGNSPLHF. In DNA, the CDR3 is TGTGCCAGCAGCCAAGACTGGACAGGAAATTCACCCCTCCACTTT.

The rearrangement joins TRBV29-1 to TRBJ2-7, with no clear D. The V gene's germline CDR1 is SQVTM and CDR2 ANQGSEA. Trimming pared 6 bases from V and 9 bases from J, leaving 15 bases between. The CDR3 is 11 amino acids. This CDR3 is CSVGSEWGQYF. CDR3 nucleotides: TGCAGCGTGGGAAGCGAATGGGGGCAGTACTTC.

The rearrangement joins TRBV7-9 to TRBJ1-1; the D gene is possibly TRBD1 (6 bases). The germline V gene has CDR1 SEHNR and CDR2 FQNEAQ (reference sequence). The CDR3 totals 15 residues. V lost 4 bases to trimming and J lost 5 bases, with 17 bases between them. The chain's CDR3 is CASSSRSGVGTEAFF. In DNA form, the CDR3 reads TGTGCCAGCAGCTCCCGGTCAGGGGTGGGTACTGAAGCTTTCTTT.

The V and J genes are TRBV2 and TRBJ2-7, with a weak D call TRBD2 (6 bases). V lost 7 bases and J 6 bases, leaving 13 bases between the germline ends. Germline V gene lookup returns CDR1 SNHLY and CDR2 FYNNEI. This CDR3 comprises 12 residues. This CDR3 is CASKMEGTEQYF. CDR3 DNA sequence: TGTGCCAGCAAGATGGAGGGGACCGAGCAGTACTTC.

This chain links TRBV13 with TRBJ2-1, with 12 bases lining up with TRBD2. Germline assignment: CDR1 PRHDT and CDR2 FYEKMQ (reference sequence). This CDR3 has 16 residues. J lost 3 bases, V lost 8 bases, and 8 bases had no gene match. The CDR3 DNA follows: TGTGCCAGCTCCCCTAGCGGGGGGGCCCGCTACAATGAGCAGTTCTTC. This translates into CASSPSGGARYNEQFF.